This T cell receptor (beta chain) was captured in a study of cytomegalovirus exposure and HLA in healthy donors. 60 Vbeta and 13 Jbeta primers were used in PCR. TCRdb's table, derived via immunoSEQ multiplex PCR, lists solely in-frame clones and lacks some. The sample carries 220,000 or so clones, 65% to 75% recorded once. V lost 2 bases and J lost 2, with 9 bases in between. The V gene's germline CDR1 is KGHSH and CDR2 LQKENI. This CDR3 has 14 amino acids. The rearrangement uses TRBV18 and TRBJ1-1; D uncertain. The sample was PBMCs. The TCR originated in a woman in her 30s in good health and CMV-seronegative. The CDR3 is CASSPDMGNTEAFF. CDR3 sequence (DNA): TGTGCCAGCTCACCAGATATGGGCAACACTGAAGCTTTCTTT. Full variable domain (remainder filled in from reference TRBV18 and TRBJ1-1): NAGVMQNPRHLVRRRGQEARLRCSPMKGHSHVYWYRQLPEEGLKFMVYLQKENIIDESGMPKERFSAEFPKEGPSILRIQQVVRGDSAAYFCASSPDMGNTEAFFGQGTRLTVV.